A selection of T cell receptor beta chains follows, all from one sample in a study of PD-L1 blockade in urothelial cancer. Method: immunoSEQ multiplex PCR; TCRdb's copy keeps in-frame clones and lacks some. The sample consists of 90,000 to 120,000 clones, about 90% of them appearing once. Sequences were derived from PBMCs, sampled around atezolizumab (anti-PD-L1) treatment. Source of these receptors: an elderly woman with urothelial cancer. The CDR3 runs from the conserved cysteine through the conserved F or W. The D gene is left open where the match is weak. Size is stated for part of the rows, as once, few or many counts, or as a class when the clone is expanded.

CDR3 DNA,CDR3 protein,J gene,V gene,D gene,clone size
TGTGCCAGCAGCGTAGCCGCGACTAGCGGCACCACAGATACGCAGTATTTT,CASSVAATSGTTDTQYF,TRBJ2-3,TRBV9,TRBD2,once
TGTGCCACCTCCGGGACTAGTAACTCCTACGAGCAGTACTTC,CATSGTSNSYEQYF,TRBJ2-7,TRBV10-3,TRBD2,-
TGCAGCGCCCAGGGGGCCCCCACTGAAGCTTTCTTT,CSAQGAPTEAFF,TRBJ1-1,TRBV29-1,TRBD1,once
TGCGCCAGCAGCTTGGGACAGCGAAAGAACACTGAAGCTTTCTTT,CASSLGQRKNTEAFF,TRBJ1-1,TRBV5-1,-,-
TGTGCCTGGAGCCTCGTTGGGGGAGGGTTAGAGCAGTACTTC,CAWSLVGGGLEQYF,TRBJ2-7,TRBV30,TRBD2,-
TGTGCCAGCAGCTTAGCGGAGGGAAGGGGCTATGGCTACACCTTC,CASSLAEGRGYGYTF,TRBJ1-2,TRBV7-2,-,once
TGTGCCAGCAGCCAAGTGGACAGCCCTAATGAAAAACTGTTTTTT,CASSQVDSPNEKLFF,TRBJ1-4,TRBV14,-,once
TGTGCCAGCAGCCTACAGGGGGTATCGGATACGCAGTATTTT,CASSLQGVSDTQYF,TRBJ2-3,TRBV5-4,TRBD1,-
TGCGCCAGCAGCGGGCGAACTAGCGGGCCTACTAGCACAGATACGCAGTATTTT,CASSGRTSGPTSTDTQYF,TRBJ2-3,TRBV5-1,TRBD2,-
TGTGCCAGCAGCGTAGAACTCTTGAACACTGAAGCTTTCTTT,CASSVELLNTEAFF,TRBJ1-1,TRBV9,-,-
TGCAGCGTTGAGTTGCTAGTCTCCTACAATGAGCAGTTCTTC,CSVELLVSYNEQFF,TRBJ2-1,TRBV29-1,-,once
TGTGCCAGCAGCCGACTAGCGGCTAGCACAGATACGCAGTATTTT,CASSRLAASTDTQYF,TRBJ2-3,TRBV6-5,TRBD2,once
TGTGCCAGCAGTGAAGCGTCGACTATCGGTCGGGAGTTCTTC,CASSEASTIGREFF,TRBJ2-1,TRBV2,-,-
TGTGCCAGCAGCTGGGGACTAGCAGAGACCCAGTACTTC,CASSWGLAETQYF,TRBJ2-5,TRBV11-1,TRBD2,-
TGTGCCAGCAGCTTCGGCAGGGCCTCGGCGGGGGCCAACGTCCTGACTTTC,CASSFGRASAGANVLTF,TRBJ2-6,TRBV5-4,-,-
TGTGCCAGCTCGTCTCGGGGACTAGCGGGAGGCACAGATACGCAGTATTTT,CASSSRGLAGGTDTQYF,TRBJ2-3,TRBV18,TRBD2,-
TGTGCCAGCAGTTTAGATGTCCCCCTAATTAGCACAGATACGCAGTATTTT,CASSLDVPLISTDTQYF,TRBJ2-3,TRBV27,-,-
TGTGCCAGCAGCAACGGACAGGGTTCCGGTGGCTACACCTTC,CASSNGQGSGGYTF,TRBJ1-2,TRBV7-2,TRBD1,few
TGTGCCTTCTCGACAGGGGGGGGAAACACCATATATTTT,CAFSTGGGNTIYF,TRBJ1-3,TRBV30,TRBD1,-
TGTGCCAGCAGTTTGTACAGGGGAGACGAGCAGTACTTC,CASSLYRGDEQYF,TRBJ2-7,TRBV27,TRBD1,once
TGTGCCAGCGCGGGAGGGAGCGAGGAACAGCCCCAGCATTTT,CASAGGSEEQPQHF,TRBJ1-5,TRBV9,-,-
TGTGCCAGTAGTATACAGGGGGCCCGGAGTGGTCAGCCCCAGCATTTT,CASSIQGARSGQPQHF,TRBJ1-5,TRBV19,TRBD1,-
TGTGCCACTACTTTTCGTAGGGACTTCACAGATACGCAGTATTTT,CATTFRRDFTDTQYF,TRBJ2-3,TRBV27,-,-
TGTGCCAGCACCCGAGGGCGCGAGCAGTACTTC,CASTRGREQYF,TRBJ2-7,TRBV6-5,-,-
TGTGCCAGCAGCACGTGGGACAGTGCCTACGAGCAGTACTTC,CASSTWDSAYEQYF,TRBJ2-7,TRBV7-6,TRBD1,-
TGTGCCAGCAGTGGTCAGCGGACTAGCACAGATACGCAGTATTTT,CASSGQRTSTDTQYF,TRBJ2-3,TRBV2,-,once
TGTGCCAGCAGCCCCGGGACAGGCTACAATCAGCCCCAGCATTTT,CASSPGTGYNQPQHF,TRBJ1-5,TRBV7-9,TRBD1,-
TGTGCCTGGAGTGAGACAGGGAGGAGGGAAGCTTTCTTT,CAWSETGRREAFF,TRBJ1-1,TRBV30,TRBD1,few
TGTGCCAGCAGTTCAGATCTAGCGGACACTGAAGCTTTCTTT,CASSSDLADTEAFF,TRBJ1-1,TRBV9,-,once
TGTGCCAGCAGTTTAGAGGCCACGGTGGCAGATACGCAGTATTTT,CASSLEATVADTQYF,TRBJ2-3,TRBV28,-,-
TGTGCCAGCAGCTTAGCAGAGGGAAAAACCCAGCATTTT,CASSLAEGKTQHF,TRBJ1-5,TRBV7-8,-,-
TGTGCCAGCAGTGACCGGCTAGGCACTGAAGCTTTCTTT,CASSDRLGTEAFF,TRBJ1-1,TRBV2,-,-
TGTGCCAGCAGTTTTTGGGGAGCCAGCACAGATACGCAGTATTTT,CASSFWGASTDTQYF,TRBJ2-3,TRBV27,-,-
TGTGCCTGGAGTGTACTGGCCGGCGGGAGCGAGACCCAGTACTTC,CAWSVLAGGSETQYF,TRBJ2-5,TRBV30,TRBD2,-
TGTGCCAGCAGTTTTCGAGGGAACAATGAGCAGTTCTTC,CASSFRGNNEQFF,TRBJ2-1,TRBV27,-,-
TGTGCCACCAGCAGAGATCTCGCGGGTTCTGAGCAGTTCTTC,CATSRDLAGSEQFF,TRBJ2-1,TRBV15,-,-
TGTGCCAGCAGCTTGGGAGGGACAGGGGGATATCAGCCCCAGCATTTT,CASSLGGTGGYQPQHF,TRBJ1-5,TRBV5-8,TRBD1,-
TGTGCCAGCAGCTTGGAAGCCTATGGCTACACCTTC,CASSLEAYGYTF,TRBJ1-2,TRBV5-4,-,few
TGCGCCAGCAGTCAGGGTAGCAATCAGCCCCAGCATTTT,CASSQGSNQPQHF,TRBJ1-5,TRBV10-2,-,-
TGTGCCAGTAGTATAGGGGGTGGGCGGGATAGGGGTTCGGCGCAAGAGACCCAGTACTTC,CASSIGGGRDRGSAQETQYF,TRBJ2-5,TRBV19,-,-
TGCGCCAGCAGCGACGGGACAGGGGGGCCCACTGAAGCTTTCTTT,CASSDGTGGPTEAFF,TRBJ1-1,TRBV5-1,TRBD1,-
TGTGCCAGCAGCTTAGGGACAGGGATTAACTATGGCTACACCTTC,CASSLGTGINYGYTF,TRBJ1-2,TRBV11-2,TRBD1,-
TGTGCCAGCAGTGTTGGGGGGGGCCTGAACACTGAAGCTTTCTTT,CASSVGGGLNTEAFF,TRBJ1-1,TRBV6-1,-,-
TGTGCCTTCGGACAGGGCACAGATACGCAGTATTTT,CAFGQGTDTQYF,TRBJ2-3,TRBV30,TRBD1,-
TGTGCCAGTAGTATGGGGGCCCGGGGGAACACTGAAGCTTTCTTT,CASSMGARGNTEAFF,TRBJ1-1,TRBV19,-,-
TGTGCCAGCAGCTTCATTAGACAGGGGCCCAGCGAGCAGTACTTC,CASSFIRQGPSEQYF,TRBJ2-7,TRBV7-8,TRBD1,-
TGTGCCTGGAGGGGAGGGTGGAGGGGAAGTGAAGCTTTCTTT,CAWRGGWRGSEAFF,TRBJ1-1,TRBV30,-,few